Included here is one TCR beta chain sequence, with context. There are a few counts of this clonotype. What antigen it recognizes has not been identified. Base qualities were left out, and no much larger clone turns up one base away. The data belong to a study of T cells in Graves' hyperthyroidism and ophthalmopathy (dated by TCRdb to about 2019). Regarding the study in general: Peripheral blood samples were taken at initial diagnosis, before any treatment was given. Whether ophthalmopathy could be predicted prospectively was tested in an independent validation cohort made up of roughly 20 hyperthyroidism patients plus 17 patients who later progressed to ophthalmopathy. According to the paper, TCR Vbeta CDR3 sequencing was carried out on 135 peripheral blood samples, which came from 40 to 45 ophthalmopathy, under 85 hyperthyroidism and about 17 progressor patients. The approximately 98 discovery patients were randomly divided into training and test sets at a 7:3 ratio. A discovery cohort of 95 to 100 patients, roughly 45 with Graves' ophthalmopathy and 55 to 60 with stable Graves' hyperthyroidism, was used to find distinguishing TCR V-J signatures. In addition, the study compared T-cell repertoires in thyroid tissue and in blood from over 5 Graves' hyperthyroidism patients. After sampling, hyperthyroidism patients received methimazole starting at 30 mg daily, and ophthalmopathy patients received high-dose intravenous methylprednisolone. Results the study describes overall, beyond this receptor: In validation, the model predicted progression to ophthalmopathy a median of 6.5 months before onset, with approximately 70% sensitivity and about 72% specificity. Most expanded thyroid clonotypes (frequency above 0.001) were also detected in blood, suggesting blood repertoires may reflect thyroid immune responses. In cross-validation, a model built on a 13 V-J signature told ophthalmopathy apart from stable hyperthyroidism with roughly 87% sensitivity and roughly 82% specificity, and in testing the same model reached 80%/75%. No statistical method was used to set the sample size in advance, and investigators knew the group allocation.

Hyperthyroidism patients were aged 18 to 65 years and newly diagnosed, with disease duration of less than 2 months. Patients with uncontrolled infections, other autoimmune diseases, pregnancy or lactation were excluded. Clinical symptoms, serum thyroxine and TRAb, thyroid ultrasound, and orbital computed tomography formed the basis for the diagnoses. For progressor patients, blood was drawn at the first diagnosis of hyperthyroidism, before any ophthalmopathy symptoms had appeared. Ficoll-Paque density gradient centrifugation was used to isolate PBMCs from about 9 ml of fresh peripheral blood. Progressor patients were first diagnosed with Graves' hyperthyroidism and then developed ophthalmopathy during follow-up. Total RNA was extracted with Trizol reagent, and quality was checked on an Agilent 2100 Bioanalyzer. The TCR beta CDR3 regions were amplified from the RNA transcripts. The first round of RT-PCR for the TCR CDR3 was performed with the HTBI primer set and the Qiagen OneStep RT-PCR kit. Libraries were constructed in a second round of multiplex PCR, after which size selection and purification were performed. Libraries were sequenced paired-end with 100 bp reads on an Illumina HiSeq2000. In the paper's pipeline: SOAPnuke was used to process the raw data, throwing out any read that contained adapters or uncalled bases, had a mean Phred below 15, or lacked an exact constant-primer or identifier match. High-quality paired reads were merged using COPE v1.2.5, and each unique nucleotide sequence was defined as a clonotype. MiTCR v1.1 was used to align the clonotypes against IMGT TRBV, TRBD and TRBJ reference segments. The analysis included only V-J combinations with a frequency above 0.0001, which together covered roughly 99% of the repertoires. The TCS score was defined as F50 (clonal expansion) divided by E x V (chaos), with BLOSUM62-based TCRdist calculated between CDR3 peptides within each V-J. Welch's t-statistics and random forest reduced roughly 530 V-J features to 13, which were used in a naive Bayes classifier (R e1071). Using fastp trimming at Q25 and MiXCR clonotype assembly, TCRdb reanalyzed the public sequencing data and kept in-frame beta chains. Duplicate CDR3 protein sequences are folded into a single record with the most common DNA and genes. TCRdb's processing, not the authors', yielded these V and J calls. The sample profile shows around 250,000 distinct CDR3 sequences; less than 15% of them were found once. The ten largest clonotypes hold roughly 13% of the sample.

The cysteine opens and the phenylalanine closes a CDR3 of 14 amino acids. The CDR3 DNA has 42 bases and is translated from base 1. The V end gives up 5 bases and the J end 7 bases, leaving 7 bases in the junction not matched to a gene. According to the germline V gene, CDR1 reads MGHRA and CDR2 reads YSYEKL. The chain is encoded by TRBV4-1 joined to TRBJ1-5, and 8 bases in between align with TRBD1. Sequencing was done on a sample of blood. The receptor's source is a middle-aged woman with Graves' hyperthyroidism that later progressed to Graves' ophthalmopathy. The DNA sequence is given as TGCGCCAGCAGCGGACAGGGACAAGGACAGCCCCAGCATTTT. Translated, this is CASSGQGQGQPQHF.